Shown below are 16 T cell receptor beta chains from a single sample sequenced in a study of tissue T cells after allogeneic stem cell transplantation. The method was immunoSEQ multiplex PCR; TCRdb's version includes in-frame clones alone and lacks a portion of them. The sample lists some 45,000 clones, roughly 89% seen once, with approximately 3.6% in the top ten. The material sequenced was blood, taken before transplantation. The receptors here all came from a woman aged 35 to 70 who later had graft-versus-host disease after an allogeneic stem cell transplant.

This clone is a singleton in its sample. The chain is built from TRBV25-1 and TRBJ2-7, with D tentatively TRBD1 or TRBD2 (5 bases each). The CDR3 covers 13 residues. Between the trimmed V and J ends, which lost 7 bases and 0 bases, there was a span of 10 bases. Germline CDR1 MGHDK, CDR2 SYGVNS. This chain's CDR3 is CASTSGASYEQYF. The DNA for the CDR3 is TGTGCCAGCACTTCCGGGGCCTCCTACGAGCAGTACTTC.

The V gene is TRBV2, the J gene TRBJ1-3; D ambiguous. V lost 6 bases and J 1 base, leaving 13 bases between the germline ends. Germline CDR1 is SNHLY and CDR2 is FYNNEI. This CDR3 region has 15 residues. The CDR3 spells CASRSSSDSGNTIYF. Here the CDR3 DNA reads TGTGCCAGCAGATCTTCTTCCGATTCTGGAAACACCATATATTTT.

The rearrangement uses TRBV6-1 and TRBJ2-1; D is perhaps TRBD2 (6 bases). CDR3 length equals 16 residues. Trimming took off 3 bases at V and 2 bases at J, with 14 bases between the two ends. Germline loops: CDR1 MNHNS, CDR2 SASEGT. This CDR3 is CASSEGAGFAYNEQFF. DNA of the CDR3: TGTGCCAGCAGTGAGGGAGCGGGTTTCGCCTACAATGAGCAGTTCTTC.

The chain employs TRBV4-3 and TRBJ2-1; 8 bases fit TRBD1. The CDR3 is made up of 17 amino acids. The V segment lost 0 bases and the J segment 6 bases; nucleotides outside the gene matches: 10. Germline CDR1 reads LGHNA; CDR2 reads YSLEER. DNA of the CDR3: TGCGCCAGCAGCCAAGACCCTACTCCGGACAGGGTCAATGAGCAGTTCTTC. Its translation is CASSQDPTPDRVNEQFF.

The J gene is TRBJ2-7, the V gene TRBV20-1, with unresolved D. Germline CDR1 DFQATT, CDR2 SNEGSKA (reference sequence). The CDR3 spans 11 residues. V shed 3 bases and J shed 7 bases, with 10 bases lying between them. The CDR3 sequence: CSARFDREQYF. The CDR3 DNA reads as TGCAGTGCTAGGTTCGACCGGGAGCAGTACTTC.

This CDR3 reads CASSPLAGSVNEQYF. The DNA of the CDR3 is TGTGCCAGCAGCCCGCTAGCGGGAAGTGTGAACGAGCAGTACTTC. This chain joins TRBV14 and TRBJ2-7; 9 bases map to TRBD2. Germline CDR1 reads SGHDN; CDR2 reads FVKESK. This CDR3 has 15 residues. V shed 4 bases and J 5 bases; nucleotides not matched to a gene: 9.

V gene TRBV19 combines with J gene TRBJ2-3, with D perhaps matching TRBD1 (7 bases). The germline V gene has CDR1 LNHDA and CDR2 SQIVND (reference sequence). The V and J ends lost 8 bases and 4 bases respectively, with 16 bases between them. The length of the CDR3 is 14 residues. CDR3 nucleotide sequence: TGTGCCAGTGGTGACAGGGAGGTCGCAGATACGCAGTATTTT. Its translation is CASGDREVADTQYF.

Here the CDR3 DNA reads TGTGCCACCAGTGATTCAGCGGGAAGAAGCAATCAGCCCCAGCATTTT. Protein product: CATSDSAGRSNQPQHF. The rearrangement joins TRBV24-1 to TRBJ1-5, with D unresolved. The CDR3 consists of 16 residues. V lost 2 bases, J lost 1 base, and 11 bases lay in between. Germline CDR1 reads KGHDR; CDR2 reads SFDVKD.

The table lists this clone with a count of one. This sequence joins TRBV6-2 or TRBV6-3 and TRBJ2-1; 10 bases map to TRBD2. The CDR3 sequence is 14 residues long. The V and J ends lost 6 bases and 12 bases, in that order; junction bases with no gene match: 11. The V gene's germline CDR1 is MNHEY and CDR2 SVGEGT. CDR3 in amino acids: CASSDLAGVGRQFF. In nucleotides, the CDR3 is TGTGCCAGCAGCGACCTAGCGGGAGTAGGTAGGCAGTTCTTC.

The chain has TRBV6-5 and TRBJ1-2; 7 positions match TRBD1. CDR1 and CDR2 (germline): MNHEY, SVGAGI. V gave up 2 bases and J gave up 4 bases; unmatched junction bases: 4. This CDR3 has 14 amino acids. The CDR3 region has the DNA TGTGCCAGCAGTTACGACGGGACAGCCTATGGCTACACCTTC. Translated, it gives CASSYDGTAYGYTF.

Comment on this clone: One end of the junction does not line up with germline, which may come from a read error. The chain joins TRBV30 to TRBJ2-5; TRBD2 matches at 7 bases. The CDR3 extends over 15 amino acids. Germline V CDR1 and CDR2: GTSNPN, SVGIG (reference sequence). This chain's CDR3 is CVWNPGTGGRETQYF. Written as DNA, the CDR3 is TGTGTCTGGAATCCTGGGACCGGGGGGAGAGAGACCCAGTACTTC.

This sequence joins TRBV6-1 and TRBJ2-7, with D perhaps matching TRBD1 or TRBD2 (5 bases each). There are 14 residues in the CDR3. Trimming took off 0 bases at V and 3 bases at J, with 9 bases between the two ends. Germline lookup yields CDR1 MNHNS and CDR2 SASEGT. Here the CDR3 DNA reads TGTGCCAGCAGTGAAGCTGGGACCGGCTACGAGCAGTACTTC. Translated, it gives CASSEAGTGYEQYF.

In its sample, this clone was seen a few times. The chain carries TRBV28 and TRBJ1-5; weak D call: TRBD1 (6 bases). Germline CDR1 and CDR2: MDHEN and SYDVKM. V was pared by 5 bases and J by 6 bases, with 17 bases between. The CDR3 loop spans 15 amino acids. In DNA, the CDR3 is TGTGCCAGCAGTACGTTGGAGGGGGGCGGTCAGCCCCAGCATTTT. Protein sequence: CASSTLEGGGQPQHF.

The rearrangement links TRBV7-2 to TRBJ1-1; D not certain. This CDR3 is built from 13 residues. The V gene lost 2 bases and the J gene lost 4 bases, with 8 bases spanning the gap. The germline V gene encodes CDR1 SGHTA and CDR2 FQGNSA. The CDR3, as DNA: TGTGCCAGCAGCTTAATGTGGGGCACTGAAGCTTTCTTT. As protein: CASSLMWGTEAFF.

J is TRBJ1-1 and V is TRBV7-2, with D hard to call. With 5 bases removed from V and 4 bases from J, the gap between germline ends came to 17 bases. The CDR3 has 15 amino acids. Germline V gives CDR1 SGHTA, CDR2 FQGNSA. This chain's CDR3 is CASSHRTGRATEAFF. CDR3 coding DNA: TGTGCCAGCAGCCACCGTACCGGTAGGGCCACTGAAGCTTTCTTT.

The CDR3 loop is CASRPPTGMNTEAFF. CDR3 DNA sequence: TGTGCCAGCAGGCCCCCCACAGGGATGAACACTGAAGCTTTCTTT. The chain uses TRBV28 and TRBJ1-1; tentatively, D is TRBD1 (6 bases). Trimming left V 6 bases short and J 0 bases short, with 14 bases between. The germline V gene has CDR1 MDHEN and CDR2 SYDVKM. The length of the CDR3 is 15 residues.